This T cell receptor (beta chain) was identified in a study of radiotherapy plus CTLA-4 blockade in lung cancer. Across the study: The study recorded objective responses in 18% of patients and disease control in 31%. Study results and limitations: Strongest reported response predictors: early blood clone changes and post-radiation interferon-beta.

This CDR3 is built from 15 residues. Germline lookup yields CDR1 SGHNT and CDR2 YENEEA. J was trimmed by 7 bases and V by 4 bases; bases with no gene match: 9. Sequencing was performed with immunoSEQ multiplex PCR; in TCRdb, only in-frame clones are kept and a portion is missing. The sample includes approximately 41,000 clones, about 77% seen only once; the top ten take 9.8%. Chemo-refractory metastatic non-small-cell lung cancer patients were treated with focal radiation plus CTLA-4 blockade with ipilimumab. Notes on this clone: Its antigen remains unidentified.

The receptor was isolated from a human donor with non-small cell lung cancer who had stable disease on radiotherapy plus ipilimumab. The sequences come from peripheral blood, collected from a patient treated with radiotherapy plus ipilimumab. This rearrangement joins TRBV11-3 to TRBJ2-1; 8 bases line up with TRBD2. The chain's CDR3 is CASSSSGGLINEQFF. The CDR3 nucleotides are TGTGCCAGCAGCTCAAGCGGGGGCCTAATTAATGAGCAGTTCTTC.